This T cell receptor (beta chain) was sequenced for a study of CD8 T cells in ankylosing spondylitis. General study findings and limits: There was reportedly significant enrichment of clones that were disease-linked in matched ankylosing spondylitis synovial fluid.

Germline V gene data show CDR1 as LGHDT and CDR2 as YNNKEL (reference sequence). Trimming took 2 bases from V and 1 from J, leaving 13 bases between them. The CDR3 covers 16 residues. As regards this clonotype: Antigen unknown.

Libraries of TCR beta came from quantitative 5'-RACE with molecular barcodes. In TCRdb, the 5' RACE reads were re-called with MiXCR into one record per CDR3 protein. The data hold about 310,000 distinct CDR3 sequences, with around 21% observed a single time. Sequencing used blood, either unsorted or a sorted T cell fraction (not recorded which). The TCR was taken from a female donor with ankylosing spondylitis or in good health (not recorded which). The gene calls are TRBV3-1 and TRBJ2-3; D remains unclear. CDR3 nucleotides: TGTGCCAGCAGCCAACGCAGGTTTCTAGGCACAGATACGCAGTATTTT. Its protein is CASSQRRFLGTDTQYF.